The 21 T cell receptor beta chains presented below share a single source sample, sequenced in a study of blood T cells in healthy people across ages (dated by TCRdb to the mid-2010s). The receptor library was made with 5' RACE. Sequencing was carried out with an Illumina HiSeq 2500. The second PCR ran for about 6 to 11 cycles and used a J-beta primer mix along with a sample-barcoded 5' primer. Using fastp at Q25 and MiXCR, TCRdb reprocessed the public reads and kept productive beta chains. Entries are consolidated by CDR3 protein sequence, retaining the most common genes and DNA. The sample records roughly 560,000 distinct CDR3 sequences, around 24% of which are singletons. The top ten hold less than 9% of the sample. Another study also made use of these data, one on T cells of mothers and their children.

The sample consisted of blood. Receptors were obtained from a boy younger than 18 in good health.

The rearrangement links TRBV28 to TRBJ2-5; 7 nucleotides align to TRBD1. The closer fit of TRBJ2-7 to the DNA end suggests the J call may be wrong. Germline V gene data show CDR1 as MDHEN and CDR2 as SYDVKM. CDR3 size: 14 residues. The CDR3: CASRLGTEPYEQYF. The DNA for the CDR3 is TGTGCCAGCCGACTGGGGACAGAACCTTACGAGCAGTACTTC.

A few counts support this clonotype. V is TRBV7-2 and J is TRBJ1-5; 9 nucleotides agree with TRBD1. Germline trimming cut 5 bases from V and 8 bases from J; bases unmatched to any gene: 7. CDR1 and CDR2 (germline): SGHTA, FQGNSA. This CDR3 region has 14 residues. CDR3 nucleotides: TGTGCCAGCAGCAAACCGGGACAGGGTAAGCCCCAGCATTTT. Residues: CASSKPGQGKPQHF.

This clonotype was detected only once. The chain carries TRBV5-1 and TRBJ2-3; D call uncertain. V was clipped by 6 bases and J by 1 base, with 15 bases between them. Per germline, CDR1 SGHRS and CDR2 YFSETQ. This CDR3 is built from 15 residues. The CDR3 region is CASNLLKRGTDTQYF. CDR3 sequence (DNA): TGCGCCAGCAACCTCCTGAAGCGCGGCACAGATACGCAGTATTTT.

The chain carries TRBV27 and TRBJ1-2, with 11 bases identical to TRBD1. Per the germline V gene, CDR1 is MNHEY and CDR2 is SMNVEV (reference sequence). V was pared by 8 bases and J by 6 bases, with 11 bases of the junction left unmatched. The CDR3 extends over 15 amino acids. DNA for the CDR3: TGTGCCAGCGGTTCTCCCCGGGACAGGGGGAATGGCTACACCTTC. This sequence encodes CASGSPRDRGNGYTF.

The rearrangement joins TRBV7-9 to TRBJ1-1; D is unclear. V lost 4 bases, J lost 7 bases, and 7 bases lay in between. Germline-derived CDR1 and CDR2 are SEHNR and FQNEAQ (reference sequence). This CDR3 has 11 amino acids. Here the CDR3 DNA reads TGTGCCAGCAGCTCTCAAGTTGAAGCTTTCTTT. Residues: CASSSQVEAFF.

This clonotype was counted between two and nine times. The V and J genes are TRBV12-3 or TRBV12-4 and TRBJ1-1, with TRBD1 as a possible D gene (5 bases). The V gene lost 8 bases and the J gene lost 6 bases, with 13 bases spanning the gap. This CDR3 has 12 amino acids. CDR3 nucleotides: TGTGCCAGCGGATGGGGGGGACCTGAAGCTTTCTTT. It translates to CASGWGGPEAFF.

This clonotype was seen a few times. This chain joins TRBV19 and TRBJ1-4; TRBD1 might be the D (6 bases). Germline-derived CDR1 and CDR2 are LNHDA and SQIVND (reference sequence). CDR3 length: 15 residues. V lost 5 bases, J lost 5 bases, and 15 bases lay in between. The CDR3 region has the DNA TGTGCCAGTAGTCCGATCAGGGGTAGGAATGAAAAACTGTTTTTT. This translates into CASSPIRGRNEKLFF. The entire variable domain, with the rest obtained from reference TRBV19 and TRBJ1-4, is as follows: DGGITQSPKYLFRKEGQNVTLSCEQNLNHDAMYWYRQDPGQGLRLIYYSQIVNDFQKGDIAEGYSVSREKKESFPLTVTSAQKNPTAFYLCASSPIRGRNEKLFFGSGTQLSVL.

The CDR3 spells CASSQVGLAENIQYF. CDR3 DNA sequence: TGCGCCAGCAGCCAAGTAGGCCTAGCGGAAAACATTCAGTACTTC. This chain uses TRBV4-1 with TRBJ2-4; the match to TRBD2 covers 7 bases. CDR1 and CDR2 (germline): MGHRA, YSYEKL. CDR3 length: 15 residues. V trimming: 1 base; J trimming: 5 bases; junction bases outside the gene matches: 5.

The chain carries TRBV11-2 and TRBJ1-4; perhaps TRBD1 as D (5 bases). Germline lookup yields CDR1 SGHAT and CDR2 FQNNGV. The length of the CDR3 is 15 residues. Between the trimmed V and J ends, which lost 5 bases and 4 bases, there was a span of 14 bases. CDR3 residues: CASSLPGPLNEKLFF. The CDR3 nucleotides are TGTGCCAGCAGCCTGCCAGGGCCTCTTAATGAAAAACTGTTTTTT.

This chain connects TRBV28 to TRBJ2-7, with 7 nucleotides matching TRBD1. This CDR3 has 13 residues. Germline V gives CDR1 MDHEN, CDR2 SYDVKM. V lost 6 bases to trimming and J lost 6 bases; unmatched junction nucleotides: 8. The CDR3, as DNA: TGTGCCAGCAGAACACAGGGGTCGGGCGAGCAGTACTTC. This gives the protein CASRTQGSGEQYF. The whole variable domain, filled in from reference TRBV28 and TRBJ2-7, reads DVKVTQSSRYLVKRTGEKVFLECVQDMDHENMFWYRQDPGLGLRLIYFSYDVKMKEKGDIPEGYSVSREKKERFSLILESASTNQTSMYLCASRTQGSGEQYFGPGTRLTVT.

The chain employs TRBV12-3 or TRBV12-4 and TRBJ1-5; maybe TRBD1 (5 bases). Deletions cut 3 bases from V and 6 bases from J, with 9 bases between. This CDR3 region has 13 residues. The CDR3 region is CASSLQGTQPQHF. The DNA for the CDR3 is TGTGCCAGCAGTTTGCAGGGAACTCAGCCCCAGCATTTT.

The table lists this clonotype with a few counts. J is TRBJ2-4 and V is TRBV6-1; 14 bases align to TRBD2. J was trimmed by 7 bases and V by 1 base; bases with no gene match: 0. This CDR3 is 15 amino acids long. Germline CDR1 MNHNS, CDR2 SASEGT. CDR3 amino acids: CASSEGLAGGNIQYF. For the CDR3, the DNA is TGTGCCAGCAGTGAAGGACTAGCGGGAGGGAACATTCAGTACTTC.

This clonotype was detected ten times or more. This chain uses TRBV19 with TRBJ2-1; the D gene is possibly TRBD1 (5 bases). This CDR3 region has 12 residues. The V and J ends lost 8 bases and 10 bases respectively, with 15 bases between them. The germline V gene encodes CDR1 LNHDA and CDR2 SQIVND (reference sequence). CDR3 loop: CASRQGAWEQFF. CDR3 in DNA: TGTGCCAGTCGTCAGGGTGCATGGGAGCAGTTCTTC.

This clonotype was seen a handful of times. CDR3 DNA sequence: TGCAGCGTTAGACAGACGAACACTGAAGCTTTCTTT. Amino acid sequence: CSVRQTNTEAFF. The chain combines TRBV29-1 with TRBJ1-1; possible D gene TRBD1, 5 bases. The CDR3 extends over 12 amino acids. Germline-derived CDR1 and CDR2 are SQVTM and ANQGSEA. Between the trimmed V and J ends, which lost 5 bases and 1 base, there was a span of 8 bases. Looking up the rest from reference TRBV29-1 and TRBJ1-1 gives the full variable domain: SAVISQKPSRDICQRGTSLTIQCQVDSQVTMMFWYRQQPGQSLTLIATANQGSEATYESGFVIDKFPISRPNLTFSTLTVSNMSPEDSSIYLCSVRQTNTEAFFGQGTRLTVV.

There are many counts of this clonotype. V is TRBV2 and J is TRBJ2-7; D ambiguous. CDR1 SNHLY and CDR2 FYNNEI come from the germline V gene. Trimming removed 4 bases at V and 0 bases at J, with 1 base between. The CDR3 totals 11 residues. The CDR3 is CASSGSYEQYF. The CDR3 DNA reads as TGTGCCAGCAGTGGCTCCTACGAGCAGTACTTC.

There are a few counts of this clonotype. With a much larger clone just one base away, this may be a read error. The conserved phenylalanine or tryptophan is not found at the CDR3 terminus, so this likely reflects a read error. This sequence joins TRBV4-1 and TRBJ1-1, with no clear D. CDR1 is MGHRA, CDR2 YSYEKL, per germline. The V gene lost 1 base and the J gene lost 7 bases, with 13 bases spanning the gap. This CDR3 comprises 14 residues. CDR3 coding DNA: TGCGCCAGCAGCCAAGCCGGGCCAGGCATTGAAGCTTTCCTT. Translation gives CASSQAGPGIEAFL.

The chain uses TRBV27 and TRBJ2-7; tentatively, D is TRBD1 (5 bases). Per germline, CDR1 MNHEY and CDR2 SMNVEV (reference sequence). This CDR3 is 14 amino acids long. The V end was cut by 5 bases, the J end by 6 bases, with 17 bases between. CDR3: CASSQPGQTPEQYF. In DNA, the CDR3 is TGTGCCAGCAGTCAACCCGGACAAACTCCCGAGCAGTACTTC.

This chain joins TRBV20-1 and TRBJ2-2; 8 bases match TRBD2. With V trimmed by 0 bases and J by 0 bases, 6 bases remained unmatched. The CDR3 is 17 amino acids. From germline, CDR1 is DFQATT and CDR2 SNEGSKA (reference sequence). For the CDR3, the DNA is TGCAGTGCTAGAGATATCCTAGCGGGCCCGAACACCGGGGAGCTGTTTTTT. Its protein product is CSARDILAGPNTGELFF.

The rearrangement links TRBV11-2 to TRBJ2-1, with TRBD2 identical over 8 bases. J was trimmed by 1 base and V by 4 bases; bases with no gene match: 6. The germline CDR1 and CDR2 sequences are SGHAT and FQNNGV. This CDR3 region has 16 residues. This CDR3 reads CASSSLAGRSYNEQFF. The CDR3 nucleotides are TGTGCCAGCAGCTCCCTAGCGGGTAGGTCCTACAATGAGCAGTTCTTC.

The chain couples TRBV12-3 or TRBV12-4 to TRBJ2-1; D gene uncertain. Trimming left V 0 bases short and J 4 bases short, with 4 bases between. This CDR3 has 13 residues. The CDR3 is CASSLAPYNEQFF. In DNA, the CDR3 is TGTGCCAGCAGTTTAGCTCCTTACAATGAGCAGTTCTTC.

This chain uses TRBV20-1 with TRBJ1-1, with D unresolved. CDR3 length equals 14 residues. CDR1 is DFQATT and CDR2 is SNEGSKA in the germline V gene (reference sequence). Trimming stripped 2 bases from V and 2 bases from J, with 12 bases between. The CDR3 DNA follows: TGCAGTGCTAGAAACGGGGAGTATAACACTGAAGCTTTCTTT. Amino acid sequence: CSARNGEYNTEAFF.